This T cell receptor (beta chain) was sequenced during a study of cytomegalovirus exposure and HLA in healthy donors (dated by TCRdb to between 2016 and 2019). Looking at the study overall: In an earlier analysis of 587 of the donors, roughly 300 Gb of sequence data and approximately 100 million unique TCR beta sequences from 150 million to 200 million T cells were reported. High-throughput TCR immunosequencing, statistical association of individual TCRs with disease status, and machine learning were combined to predict cytomegalovirus infection status. Rather than drawing on any new phenotypic data, the later analysis identified candidate immune exposures from TCR beta sequences and the way those sequences occurred across donors. The study used immunosequencing to profile the T cell repertoires of approximately 690 subjects and linked those repertoires to cytomegalovirus serostatus. Among the approximately 420 genotyped donors, about 85% belonged to the genetic ancestry cluster associated with self-reported Caucasian donors. Besides the first cohort of more than 650 subjects, a separate validation cohort made up of 95 to 150 different subjects was used. In a later genetic analysis, genome-wide SNP genotypes for about 55% of the 666 donors were used, and that subset was treated as a discovery cohort. Both class I and class II loci were covered by HLA typing, at four-digit resolution. Donor age, sex, ethnicity and CMV serostatus were compiled together with the repertoire data. All discovery cohort repertoires had been generated using a single sequencing platform. Among about 400 genotyped donors of the cohort, an average of about 240,000 unique TCR beta nucleotide sequences was sequenced per donor, of which about 20% were non-productive. Because of strong linkage in the cohort, a few DR-DQ haplotypes were treated as single units for association and clustering. The aim of the study was to test whether cataloging public T cell receptors could identify signatures of past pathogen exposure. An early release that covered about 640 HLA-typed donors contained approximately 300 gigabases of sequencing data and around 80 million unique TCR sequences. An earlier analysis of some 500 of the donors applied high-throughput TCR beta sequencing to assess whether each TCR beta V gene segment acted as functional or pseudogenic. To study patterns of TCR occurrence, a later analysis re-analyzed previously published TCR beta repertoires from 650 to 750 donors and added high-resolution HLA genotyping. The number of typed donors differed by locus: 629-630 for A, B, C, DRB1 and DQB1; 500 to 550 for DQA1; 606 for DPA1; and 400 to 480 for DPB1.

For this clone: What antigen it recognizes has not been identified. Base qualities are missing; no much larger clone stands one base away.

Here is what the overall study found, with its caveats: A later analysis reported that several top co-occurrence clusters appeared linked to parvovirus B19, influenza, CMV and Epstein-Barr virus. It was suggested by the authors that the approach could potentially be generalized to other disease states and immunological phenotypes. Linkage disequilibrium might explain the correlated functional status among segregating V segments, but an unknown experimental factor could not be excluded. A later genetic analysis reported fewer N-insertions in productive TCRs among donors in an Asian-associated ancestry cluster than the roughly 640-donor mean. In vitro tests confirmed that a few of the cytomegalovirus-associated TCR beta chains recognize cytomegalovirus antigens. A later analysis found that TCR association rates varied across HLA loci, with DRB1 alleles showing the most associated TCRs and HLA-C alleles the fewest. Specific HLA alleles were associated with 15,000 to 20,000 TCR beta sequences at a false discovery rate of 0.05 in a later analysis. The only immune exposure information available for the cohort was CMV serostatus. The presence/absence analyses assumed that sequencing depth was roughly uniform across donors, and that assumption may not be true. According to a later analysis, most CMV-associated TCR beta chains appeared to be HLA-restricted, and the HLA associations seemed to be driven largely by CMV exposure. When HLA alleles, especially DR and DQ, strongly co-occurred, TCR associations were difficult to assign to individual alleles. Broadly in line with IMGT annotations, most TCR beta V segments showed up in productive rearrangements about 87% or about 30% of the time in an earlier analysis of several hundred of the donors. A group of highly shared sequence variants was considered likely to be a technical artifact of the sequencing pipeline. Across donors, most TCR sequences were observed very rarely, whereas some public TCRs were present in many individuals. In a later analysis, HLA-associated TCR beta chains showed more clonal expansion and lower generation probabilities than non-associated chains that were equally common. This cohort had only TCR beta chains sequenced, and the lack of alpha or paired-chain data limited which features could be detected. The earlier analysis of approximately 560 of the donors excluded roughly 16 rarely observed V segments, including chromosome 9 orphons, because counts were too low. A total of 150 or so TCR beta chains were listed by the study as associated with cytomegalovirus. A further reported finding was that TCR beta sequences accurately predicted the HLA-A and HLA-B alleles for most subjects in the first cohort. An association between a missense DCLRE1C variant and V-gene and J-gene trimming of TCR beta chains was found in a later genetic analysis and replicated in an independent cohort. HLA typing was unavailable for some donors at each locus, so association tests used only the typed subset. Cytomegalovirus status was reported to be diagnosed by the classifier with high specificity and sensitivity in both the original and validation cohorts.

Library preparation used the immunoSEQ multiplex PCR assay. A mixture of 60 forward primers for TCR Vbeta segments and 13 reverse primers for TCR Jbeta segments was used in the multiplex PCR. A multiplex PCR assay on genomic DNA amplified the CDR3 region of rearranged TCR beta genes. The amplified TCR beta libraries were sequenced on the Illumina HiSeq System as 87-base-pair reads. The study's processing was this. In a later analysis, roughly 80 million unique TCR beta chains were counted across the 690 or so repertoires, and roughly 11 million of these chains were shared by at least two donors. To remove PCR and sequencing errors, raw reads were error-corrected and collapsed into unique sequences using a nearest-neighbor algorithm that merged closely related sequences. Alignment of CDR3 sequences to IMGT reference sequences was used to assign V, D and J gene segments. For a sequence to be retained, a match of at least six nucleotides was required to both a V gene segment and a J gene segment. Rearrangements were classified as productive when the CDR3 lacked stop codons and remained in frame with V and J, and all other rearrangements were classified as non-productive. Following IMGT convention, CDR3 was defined as the stretch from the second conserved V-encoded cysteine up to the conserved J-encoded phenylalanine. The earlier analysis of 500 to 750 of the donors excluded any sequence lacking an unambiguous match to a single V gene segment. An earlier analysis of a few hundred of the donors called V segments functional above 56.7% productive rearrangements and segregating when the between-donor standard deviation exceeded 5%. A statistical classification framework was developed to diagnose cytomegalovirus status using the catalog of TCR beta chain sequences. V and J gene assignment, in a later analysis, came from comparing TCR nucleotide sequences with IMGT/GENE-DB human TR gene sequences. In a later analysis, CDR3 sequences and most-parsimonious VDJ recombination scenarios were assigned using the TCRdist pipeline. In a later analysis, each TCR beta chain was defined by its CDR3 amino acid sequence together with its V-gene family, and reads lacking a unique V-gene family were excluded. In a later analysis, 500 to 700 highly shared, low-generation-probability nucleotide sequences were removed to address suspected cross-contamination and a sequencing artifact. For each public chain, a later analysis derived a clonal expansion index from normalized ranks of inferred template counts within each repertoire. A later analysis computed generation probabilities with a VDJ recombination model fitted to out-of-frame rearrangements, and checked the results against IGoR. A later analysis scored TCR-TCR, TCR-HLA and TCR-CMV co-occurrence with hypergeometric tests, applying a repertoire-size bias correction to TCR pairs. To estimate false discovery rates, a later analysis permuted the HLA or CMV assignments 20 times. In a later analysis, co-occurring TCRs were grouped using DBSCAN, and TCRdist sequence similarity was added for clustering within HLA-allele-positive subsets. Repertoires with fewer than 30,000 or more than 120,000 public chains were left out of co-occurrence clustering, as were about 5 repertoires with anomalous nucleotide sharing. TCRdb took over this immuneACCESS table, retaining in-frame rearrangements with V and J assigned. Such tables are incomplete; in checked studies, under half of the missing clones stem from an unresolved V gene, and the remainder is unexplained. That table furnishes V, J and clone size, whereas the DNA furnished D and trimming. This sample is represented by roughly 150,000 clones; roughly 85% of them were singletons. Of the sample, 0.55% to 0.8% falls within the top ten clones.

The cohort comprised 710 or so healthy bone marrow donors. At the time of sampling, all cohort members were nominally healthy, though unrecorded immune exposures were likely present. The donor was CMV seronegative and belonged to the group of 350 to 400 seronegative cohort members. Each donor provided a peripheral blood sample, and peripheral blood mononuclear cells were used for TCR beta sequencing. The Qiagen DNeasy Blood Extraction Kit was used to extract genomic DNA from the blood cell samples. Sequenced input: PBMCs. The clonotype originates from a male donor in good health and CMV-seronegative.

The CDR3 reads as follows: CAWTQGYNSPLHF. The sequenced DNA: TGTGCCTGGACCCAGGGCTATAATTCACCCCTCCACTTT. This chain is built from TRBV30 and TRBJ1-6, with a tentative D gene TRBD1 over 5 matching bases. Taken from cysteine to phenylalanine, the CDR3 has 13 residues. The CDR3 DNA has 39 bases and is translated from base 1. Looking up the germline V gene (reference sequence) yields CDR1 GTSNPN and CDR2 SVGIG. V drops 4 bases and J drops 3 bases, leaving 7 bases in between.